The rows below give T cell receptor beta chains drawn from one sample of a study of CD8+ T cells in alopecia areata. The method was immunoSEQ multiplex PCR; TCRdb's version includes in-frame clones alone and lacks a portion of them. The sample records a few hundred thousand clones, around two fifths being singletons. The material was CD4+ T cells sorted from blood, obtained at approximately week 36, from a patient treated with tofacitinib. Every receptor here comes from a human donor with alopecia areata. CDR3s include the opening cysteine and the closing phenylalanine or tryptophan. A D gene is named only where the DNA matches it firmly. Expanded clones are given a class, and other clones once, few, many or no size at all.

>TRBV7-3|TRBJ1-5|.|many
CASSLKGGQPQHF
TGTGCCAGCAGCTTAAAGGGGGGTCAGCCCCAGCATTTT
>TRBV30|TRBJ2-7|TRBD2|.
CAWSVGVREAYEQYF
TGTGCCTGGAGTGTAGGGGTGCGGGAGGCCTACGAGCAGTACTTC
>TRBV15|TRBJ1-1|.|.
CATSRGLMAEAFF
TGTGCCACCAGCAGAGGCCTGATGGCTGAAGCTTTCTTT
>TRBV15|TRBJ2-6|.|.
CATMIAGANVLTF
TGTGCCACCATGATAGCTGGGGCCAACGTCCTGACTTTC
>TRBV25-1|TRBJ1-4|.|.
CASSVRDGGEKLFF
TGTGCCAGCAGTGTCAGAGATGGCGGTGAAAAACTGTTTTTT
>TRBV29-1|TRBJ2-6|.|.
CSVLVHSGANVLTF
TGCAGCGTCTTGGTCCACTCTGGGGCCAACGTCCTGACTTTC
>TRBV29-1|TRBJ2-5|.|few
CSVEDAGGETQYF
TGCAGCGTTGAAGATGCAGGCGGGGAGACCCAGTACTTC
>TRBV5-6|TRBJ2-4|TRBD2|few
CASSLVAGGNLMAKNIQYF
TGTGCCAGCAGCTTGGTAGCGGGAGGGAATCTAATGGCCAAAAACATTCAGTACTTC
>TRBV7-9|TRBJ1-2|.|.
CASSVLGVGLNYGYTF
TGTGCCAGCAGCGTCCTGGGCGTAGGATTAAACTATGGCTACACCTTC
>TRBV11-2|TRBJ1-4|.|few
CASSRDTYEKLFF
TGTGCCAGCAGCCGAGACACCTATGAAAAACTGTTTTTT
>TRBV5-1|TRBJ2-2|.|.
CASSLDVGNTGELFF
TGCGCCAGCAGCTTGGATGTCGGAAACACCGGGGAGCTGTTTTTT
>TRBV11-2|TRBJ2-1|TRBD1|.
CASSPRDRGNNEQFF
TGTGCCAGCAGCCCTCGGGACAGGGGGAATAATGAGCAGTTCTTC
>TRBV27|TRBJ2-5|TRBD1|.
CASRRTGRQETQYF
TGTGCCAGCAGGCGGACAGGGAGGCAAGAGACCCAGTACTTC
>TRBV6-5|TRBJ2-5|.|.
CASSSRRGRETQYF
TGTGCCAGCAGTTCTCGACGTGGAAGAGAGACCCAGTACTTC
>TRBV5-4|TRBJ2-2|TRBD2|.
CASSPGLAGGNTGELFF
TGTGCCAGCAGCCCCGGACTAGCGGGAGGTAACACCGGGGAGCTGTTTTTT
>TRBV30|TRBJ2-7|.|.
CAWEEGRGYEQYF
TGTGCCTGGGAAGAAGGCAGGGGCTACGAGCAGTACTTC
>TRBV5-1|TRBJ1-2|.|.
CASSLAQGGGYTF
TGCGCCAGCAGCTTGGCTCAGGGTGGTGGCTACACCTTC
>TRBV14|TRBJ2-7|.|.
CASSHLRERYEQYF
TGTGCCAGCAGCCACTTGAGGGAACGCTACGAGCAGTACTTC
>TRBV19|TRBJ2-3|.|.
CASSIGQTPSTDTQYF
TGTGCCAGTAGTATAGGACAGACACCTAGCACAGATACGCAGTATTTT
>TRBV4-1|TRBJ1-2|TRBD1|.
CASSQGAGQGYGGYTF
TGCGCCAGCAGCCAAGGAGCGGGACAGGGATATGGTGGCTACACCTTC
>TRBV7-9|TRBJ1-1|.|.
CASRVNTEAFF
TGTGCCAGCAGGGTAAACACTGAAGCTTTCTTT
>TRBV6-5|TRBJ2-7|.|.
CASSYSPRGSYEQYF
TGTGCCAGCAGTTACTCACCCAGGGGATCCTACGAGCAGTACTTC
>TRBV5-1|TRBJ2-5|.|few
CASSLVGHKTQYF
TGCGCCAGCAGCTTGGTAGGGCATAAGACCCAGTACTTC
>TRBV2|TRBJ2-7|.|.
CASQGGRSSYEQYF
TGTGCCAGCCAAGGGGGAAGAAGCTCCTACGAGCAGTACTTC
>TRBV9|TRBJ2-7|.|.
CASSVASSSYEQYF
TGTGCCAGCAGCGTAGCGTCGAGCTCCTACGAGCAGTACTTC
>TRBV7-2|TRBJ2-2|.|.
CASSPYTGELFF
TGTGCCAGCAGCCCTTACACCGGGGAGCTGTTTTTT
>TRBV7-2|TRBJ1-2|.|few
CAIRPSAGENYGYTF
TGTGCCATCCGGCCTTCGGCAGGAGAGAACTATGGCTACACCTTC
>TRBV29-1|TRBJ2-7|.|.
CSVSTGSYEQYF
TGCAGCGTCTCGACAGGCTCCTACGAGCAGTACTTC
>TRBV5-1|TRBJ2-6|.|.
CASSWDSGANVLTF
TGCGCCAGCAGCTGGGACTCTGGGGCCAACGTCCTGACTTTC
>TRBV5-1|TRBJ2-7|.|few
CASSLVYRRQGYEQYF
TGCGCCAGCAGCTTGGTATACAGACGCCAGGGATACGAGCAGTACTTC
>TRBV30|TRBJ1-1|.|.
CAWMLGNTEAFF
TGTGCCTGGATGTTGGGGAACACTGAAGCTTTCTTT
>TRBV19|TRBJ2-1|.|.
CASSINPVPYNEQFF
TGTGCCAGTAGTATAAACCCCGTCCCCTACAATGAGCAGTTCTTC
>TRBV29-1|TRBJ1-1|.|few
CSDRRGGAEAFF
TGCAGCGACCGACGCGGGGGTGCTGAAGCTTTCTTT
>TRBV6-5|TRBJ1-2|TRBD1|.
CASSLGQGLYGYTF
TGTGCCAGCAGCTTGGGACAGGGGCTATATGGCTACACCTTC
>TRBV2|TRBJ1-5|.|few
CASREDGNQPQHF
TGTGCCAGCAGGGAAGATGGCAATCAGCCCCAGCATTTT
>TRBV27|TRBJ2-5|.|.
CASSLYSAQAETQYF
TGTGCCAGCAGTTTATACTCCGCCCAGGCGGAGACCCAGTACTTC
>TRBV19|TRBJ2-6|.|.
CASAPGASGANVLTF
TGTGCCAGTGCCCCGGGAGCCTCTGGGGCCAACGTCCTGACTTTC
>TRBV7-9|TRBJ1-1|.|few
CASSVQGGAEAFF
TGTGCCAGCAGCGTACAGGGTGGAGCTGAAGCTTTCTTT
>TRBV7-9|TRBJ2-7|.|few
CASSPPRDSWTREQYF
TGTGCCAGCAGCCCGCCGCGGGACTCCTGGACGAGGGAGCAGTACTTC
>TRBV29-1|TRBJ2-5|.|few
CSVEDGTGDGFLKTQYF
TGCAGCGTTGAAGACGGGACGGGCGATGGTTTTTTGAAGACCCAGTACTTC
>TRBV25-1|TRBJ1-5|.|.
CASIPRECLGNQPQHF
TGTGCCAGCATTCCACGGGAGTGTCTTGGCAATCAGCCCCAGCATTTT
>TRBV14|TRBJ2-7|TRBD2|.
CASSRSGLGGGEQYF
TGTGCCAGCAGCCGGTCGGGACTAGGAGGTGGCGAGCAGTACTTC
>TRBV5-1|TRBJ1-1|.|.
CASSLDSGMGTEAFF
TGCGCCAGCAGCTTGGATTCCGGGATGGGCACTGAAGCTTTCTTT
>TRBV28|TRBJ1-2|TRBD1|.
CAIQGTGRNYGYTF
TGTGCCATCCAGGGGACAGGGAGAAACTATGGCTACACCTTC
>TRBV7-3|TRBJ2-2|TRBD2|few
CASLGGRKGKPRELFF
TGTGCCAGCCTGGGCGGGAGGAAGGGAAAACCGAGGGAGCTGTTTTTT
>TRBV7-3|TRBJ2-3|TRBD2|.
CASSLRGRLKGGITDTQYF
TGTGCCAGCAGCTTAAGAGGTCGTCTGAAGGGAGGGATCACAGATACGCAGTATTTT
>TRBV5-1|TRBJ1-5|.|.
CASSLGSAGGPQHF
TGCGCCAGCAGCTTGGGTTCGGCGGGGGGGCCCCAGCATTTT
>TRBV19|TRBJ1-5|.|.
CASSQRTVNQPQHF
TGTGCCAGTAGTCAAAGGACAGTTAATCAGCCCCAGCATTTT
>TRBV30|TRBJ2-6|TRBD2|.
CAWKLAASSGANVLTF
TGTGCCTGGAAACTAGCGGCCTCCTCTGGGGCCAACGTCCTGACTTTC
>TRBV20-1|TRBJ1-1|.|.
CSAIRGLFF
TGCAGTGCGATACGTGGGCTTTTCTTT
>TRBV19|TRBJ2-5|.|.
CASSMSRTETQYF
TGTGCCAGTAGTATGTCCAGGACCGAGACCCAGTACTTC
>TRBV2|TRBJ1-1|.|few
CASGSEPYTEAFF
TGTGCCAGCGGATCGGAACCGTACACTGAAGCTTTCTTT